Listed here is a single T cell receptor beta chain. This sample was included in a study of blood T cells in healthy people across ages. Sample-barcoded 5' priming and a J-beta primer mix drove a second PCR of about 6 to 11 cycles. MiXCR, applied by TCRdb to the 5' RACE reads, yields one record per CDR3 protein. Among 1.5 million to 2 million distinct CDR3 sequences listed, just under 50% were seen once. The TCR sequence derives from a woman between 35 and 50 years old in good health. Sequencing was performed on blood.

The CDR3 bases are TGTGCCAGCAGCGTAGGGTCTGAAGGGCATTCGTGGGACGAGCAGTACTTC. Amino acids: CASSVGSEGHSWDEQYF. The rearrangement joins TRBV9 to TRBJ2-4, with no clear D. The DNA matches TRBJ2-7 better at its end, which makes the J call doubtful. This CDR3 is 17 amino acids long. Looked up from germline, CDR1 is SGDLS and CDR2 is YYNGEE.